The TCR beta chain described here comes from a study of T cells in Graves' hyperthyroidism and ophthalmopathy. This clonotype was observed at least ten times. From RNA transcripts, TCR beta CDR3 regions were amplified. When the TCR CDR3 underwent first-round RT-PCR, the HTBI primer set was used. TCRdb reanalysed the multiplex PCR reads using MiXCR and keeps one entry per CDR3 protein. Here the sample spans hundreds of thousands of distinct CDR3 sequences, approximately 17% being singletons. In germline, CDR1 is GTSNPN, CDR2 SVGIG (reference sequence). The length of the CDR3 is 14 residues. Germline trimming cut 1 base from V and 8 bases from J; bases unmatched to any gene: 7.

What was sequenced was blood. V usage is TRBV30 and J usage is TRBJ1-4, with 7 bases lining up with TRBD1. The origin of this receptor is a woman in her sixties with Graves' ophthalmopathy. In DNA, the CDR3 is TGTGCCTGGAGTGAACCGGGACAGAACGAAAAACTGTTTTTT. Its translation is CAWSEPGQNEKLFF.